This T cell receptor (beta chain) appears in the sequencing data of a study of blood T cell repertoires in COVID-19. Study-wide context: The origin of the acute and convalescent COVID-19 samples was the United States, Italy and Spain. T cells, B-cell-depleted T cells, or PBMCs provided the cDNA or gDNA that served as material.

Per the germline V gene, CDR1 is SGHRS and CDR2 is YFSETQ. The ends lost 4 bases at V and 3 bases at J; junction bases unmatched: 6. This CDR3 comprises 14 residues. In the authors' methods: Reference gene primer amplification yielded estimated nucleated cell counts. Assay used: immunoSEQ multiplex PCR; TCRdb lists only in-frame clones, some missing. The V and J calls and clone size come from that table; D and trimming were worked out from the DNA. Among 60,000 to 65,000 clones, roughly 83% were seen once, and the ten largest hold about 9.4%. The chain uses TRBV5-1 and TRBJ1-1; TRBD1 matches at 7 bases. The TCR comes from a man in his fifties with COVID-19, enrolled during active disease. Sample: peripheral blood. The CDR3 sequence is CASSPDRVDTEAFF. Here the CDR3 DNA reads TGCGCCAGCAGCCCCGACAGGGTTGACACTGAAGCTTTCTTT.